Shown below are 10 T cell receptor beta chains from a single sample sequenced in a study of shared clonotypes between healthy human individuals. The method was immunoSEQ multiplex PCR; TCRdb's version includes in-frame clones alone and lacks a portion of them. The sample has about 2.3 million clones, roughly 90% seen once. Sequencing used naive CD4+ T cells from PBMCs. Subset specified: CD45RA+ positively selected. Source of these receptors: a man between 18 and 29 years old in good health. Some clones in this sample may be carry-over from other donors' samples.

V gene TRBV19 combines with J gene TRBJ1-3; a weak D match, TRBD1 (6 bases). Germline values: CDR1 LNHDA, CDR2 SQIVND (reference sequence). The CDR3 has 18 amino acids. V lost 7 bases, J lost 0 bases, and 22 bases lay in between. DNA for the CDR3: TGTGCCAGTACCAAAAGGTGGGCAGGGGCAAGCTCTGGAAACACCATATATTTT. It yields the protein CASTKRWAGASSGNTIYF.

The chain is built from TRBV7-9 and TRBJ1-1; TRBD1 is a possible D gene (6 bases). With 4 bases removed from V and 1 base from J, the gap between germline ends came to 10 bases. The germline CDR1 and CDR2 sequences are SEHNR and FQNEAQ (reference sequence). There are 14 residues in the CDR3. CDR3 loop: CASSYTRGNTEAFF. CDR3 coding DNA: TGTGCCAGCAGCTACACCAGGGGGAACACTGAAGCTTTCTTT. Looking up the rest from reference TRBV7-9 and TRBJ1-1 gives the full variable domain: DTGVSQNPRHKITKRGQNVTFRCDPISEHNRLYWYRQTLGQGPEFLTYFQNEAQLEKSRLLSDRFSAERPKGSFSTLEIQRTEQGDSAMYLCASSYTRGNTEAFFGQGTRLTVV.

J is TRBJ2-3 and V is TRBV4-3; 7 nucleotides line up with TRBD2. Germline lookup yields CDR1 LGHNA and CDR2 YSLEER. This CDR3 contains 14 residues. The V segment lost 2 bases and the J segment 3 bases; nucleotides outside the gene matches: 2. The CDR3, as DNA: TGCGCCAGCAGCCAACTAGCGGAAACAGATACGCAGTATTTT. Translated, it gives CASSQLAETDTQYF.

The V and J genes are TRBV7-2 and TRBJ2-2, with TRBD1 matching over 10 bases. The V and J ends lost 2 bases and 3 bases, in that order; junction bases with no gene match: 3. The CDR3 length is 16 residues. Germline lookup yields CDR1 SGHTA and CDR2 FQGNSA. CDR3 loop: CASSLMGQGYTGELFF. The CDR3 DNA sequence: TGTGCCAGCAGCTTAATGGGACAGGGGTACACCGGGGAGCTGTTTTTT.

The CDR3 spells CAISESSLGGNNEQFF. CDR3 sequence (DNA): TGTGCCATCAGTGAGTCGAGTTTGGGGGGAAACAATGAGCAGTTCTTC. The chain uses TRBV10-3 and TRBJ2-1, with D possibly being TRBD2 (6 bases). CDR3 length: 16 residues. Germline V gene lookup returns CDR1 ENHRY and CDR2 SYGVKD. The V end lost 0 bases, the J end lost 5 bases, and 14 bases lay between the germline ends.

The CDR3 here is CASSYYVGVGYEQYF. The CDR3 DNA sequence: TGTGCCAGCAGTTACTATGTGGGAGTAGGATACGAGCAGTACTTC. The V call is TRBV6-5, the J call TRBJ2-7, with D possibly being TRBD2 (5 bases). Germline V gives CDR1 MNHEY, CDR2 SVGAGI. The CDR3 length is 15 residues. The V gene lost 1 base and the J gene lost 4 bases, with 14 bases spanning the gap.

CDR3 DNA: TGCGCCAGCATTGGACACGGCTTTAATGAGCAGTTCTTC. It is translated as CASIGHGFNEQFF. The rearrangement links TRBV5-1 to TRBJ2-1; possibly TRBD1 for D (5 bases). The CDR3 runs to 13 residues. V lost 6 bases, J lost 7 bases, and 14 bases lay in between. CDR1 SGHRS and CDR2 YFSETQ come from the germline V gene.

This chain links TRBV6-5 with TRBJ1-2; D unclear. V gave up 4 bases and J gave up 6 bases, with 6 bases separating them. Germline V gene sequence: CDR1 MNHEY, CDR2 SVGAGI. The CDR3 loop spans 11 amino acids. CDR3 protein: CASSSLNGYTF. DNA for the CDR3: TGTGCCAGCAGTTCCCTCAATGGCTACACCTTC.

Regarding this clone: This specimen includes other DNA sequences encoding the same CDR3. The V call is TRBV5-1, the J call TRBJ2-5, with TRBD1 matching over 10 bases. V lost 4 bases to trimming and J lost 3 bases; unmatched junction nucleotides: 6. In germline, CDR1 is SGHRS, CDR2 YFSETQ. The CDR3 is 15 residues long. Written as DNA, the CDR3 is TGCGCCAGCAGCCCAACCGGGACAGGGGAAGAGACCCAGTACTTC. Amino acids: CASSPTGTGEETQYF. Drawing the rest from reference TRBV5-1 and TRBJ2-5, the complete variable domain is KAGVTQTPRYLIKTRGQQVTLSCSPISGHRSVSWYQQTPGQGLQFLFEYFSETQRNKGNFPGRFSGRQFSNSRSEMNVSTLELGDSALYLCASSPTGTGEETQYFGPGTRLLVL.

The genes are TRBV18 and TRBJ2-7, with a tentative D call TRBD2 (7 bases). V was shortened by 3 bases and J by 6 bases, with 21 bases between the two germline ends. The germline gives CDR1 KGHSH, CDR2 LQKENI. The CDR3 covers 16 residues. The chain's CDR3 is CASSPPQGGSSGEQYF. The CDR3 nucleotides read TGTGCCAGCTCACCCCCACAGGGAGGGTCTTCCGGCGAGCAGTACTTC.